These 25 T cell receptor beta chains were all obtained from the same sample, sequenced in a study of neurological immune-mediated disorders. TCRdb re-derived calls from the 5' RACE reads in MiXCR, one entry per CDR3 protein. The repertoire holds some 65,000 distinct CDR3 sequences, with over 4% as singletons. Sequencing was carried out using PBMCs. These receptors originate from a man over 45 with multiple sclerosis.

This clonotype was observed many times. V is TRBV2 and J is TRBJ2-1; D is undetermined. Germline CDR1 is SNHLY and CDR2 is FYNNEI. Trimming removed 7 bases at V and 6 bases at J, with 13 bases between. The CDR3 consists of 13 residues. The CDR3 DNA is TGTGCCAGCAAGCTATCGCAGAGCAATGAGCAGTTCTTC. Translating it yields CASKLSQSNEQFF.

This clonotype showed up many times. CDR3 sequence reads: CASSLSRDGKYNEQFF. CDR3 in DNA: TGTGCCAGCAGCTTGAGCCGGGACGGAAAATACAATGAGCAGTTCTTC. The chain recombines TRBV5-6 with TRBJ2-1, with D possibly being TRBD1 or TRBD2 (5 bases each). V was pared by 1 base and J by 4 bases, with 15 bases between. Germline V lookup: CDR1 SGHDT, CDR2 YYEEEE. The CDR3 is 16 amino acids.

The sample holds many counts of this clonotype. This chain joins TRBV3-1 and TRBJ1-1, with 7 bases identical to TRBD1. The CDR3 has 14 amino acids. CDR1 LGHDT and CDR2 YNNKEL come from the germline V gene (reference sequence). V gave up 4 bases and J gave up 4 bases; unmatched junction bases: 6. Written as DNA, the CDR3 is TGTGCCAGCAGCCTTCGACAGGGTATCACTGAAGCTTTCTTT. Protein product: CASSLRQGITEAFF.

This clonotype appeared many times. The CDR3 DNA reads as TGCAGTGCTAGAGAAGGGGGGACAGACACTGAAGCTTTCTTT. It yields the protein CSAREGGTDTEAFF. The V call is TRBV20-1, the J call TRBJ1-1; 7 bases are shared with TRBD1. Per germline, CDR1 DFQATT and CDR2 SNEGSKA (reference sequence). The junction had 4 bases not matched to a gene; V was cut back by 0 bases and J by 3 bases. The CDR3 has 14 residues.

This clonotype showed up just a few times. This may be a read error, as it is one base from a much larger clone. The rearrangement uses TRBV27 and TRBJ1-5, with D unclear. Looked up from germline, CDR1 is MNHEY and CDR2 is SMNVEV (reference sequence). The CDR3 extends over 14 amino acids. CDR3 loop: CASSLWGGNQPQNF. CDR3 sequence (DNA): TGTGCCAGCAGTTTATGGGGTGGCAATCAGCCCCAGAATTTT.

V usage is TRBV12-3 or TRBV12-4 and J usage is TRBJ1-2; the D gene is possibly TRBD1 (6 bases). The CDR3 spans 14 residues. V was pared by 1 base and J by 8 bases, with 14 bases between. The CDR3 spells CASSLGVTGRGYTF. The CDR3, as DNA: TGTGCCAGCAGTTTAGGGGTCACAGGGCGAGGCTACACCTTC.

In this sample, this clonotype turned up many times. The chain combines TRBV5-1 with TRBJ2-1; 8 bases are a match to TRBD1. The germline V gene has CDR1 SGHRS and CDR2 YFSETQ. Trimming took 1 base from V and 1 from J; bases not matched to a gene: 4. The CDR3 is 16 amino acids. The CDR3 sequence: CASSLPGGLSYNEQFF. The CDR3, as DNA: TGCGCCAGCAGCTTGCCAGGGGGCCTATCCTACAATGAGCAGTTCTTC. Combining the CDR3 with reference TRBV5-1 and TRBJ2-1 gives the whole variable domain KAGVTQTPRYLIKTRGQQVTLSCSPISGHRSVSWYQQTPGQGLQFLFEYFSETQRNKGNFPGRFSGRQFSNSRSEMNVSTLELGDSALYLCASSLPGGLSYNEQFFGPGTRLTVL.

This clonotype was detected ten times or more. The rearrangement links TRBV28 to TRBJ2-6, with D uncertain. Trimming removed 6 bases at V and 4 bases at J, with 7 bases between. The length of the CDR3 is 13 residues. The germline gives CDR1 MDHEN, CDR2 SYDVKM. DNA for the CDR3: TGTGCCAGCAGACCAGGAGGGGCCAACGTCCTGACTTTC. Amino acids: CASRPGGANVLTF.

This clonotype was counted ten times or more. This chain uses TRBV9 with TRBJ2-3; D gene ambiguous. The V end was cut by 4 bases, the J end by 6 bases, with 12 bases between. Per the germline V gene, CDR1 is SGDLS and CDR2 is YYNGEE. This CDR3 is 13 amino acids long. DNA for the CDR3: TGTGCCAGCAGCACCCCGCCGTCCGATACGCAGTATTTT. Translated, it gives CASSTPPSDTQYF.

This clonotype was counted ten times or more. This rearrangement joins TRBV28 to TRBJ2-5, with D perhaps TRBD1 (6 bases). V lost 5 bases, J lost 5 bases, and 15 bases lay in between. There are 14 residues in the CDR3. The V gene's germline CDR1 is MDHEN and CDR2 SYDVKM. CDR3 sequence (DNA): TGTGCCAGCAGTCCTCACGCAGGGGCTGAGACCCAGTACTTC. The encoded protein is CASSPHAGAETQYF.

Ten or more counts support this clonotype. This chain links TRBV5-6 with TRBJ2-1; D is uncertain. V lost 0 bases, J lost 7 bases, and 11 bases lay in between. Germline assignment: CDR1 SGHDT and CDR2 YYEEEE. The CDR3 is 14 residues long. In DNA, the CDR3 is TGTGCCAGCAGCTTGGGAACCGTGATGAATGAGCAGTTCTTC. It codes for CASSLGTVMNEQFF. The variable domain in full, with the rest retrieved from reference TRBV5-6 and TRBJ2-1, is DAGVTQSPTHLIKTRGQQVTLRCSPKSGHDTVSWYQQALGQGPQFIFQYYEEEERQRGNFPDRFSGHQFPNYSSELNVNALLLGDSALYLCASSLGTVMNEQFFGPGTRLTVL.

This clonotype was recorded at least ten times. V and J are TRBV5-1 and TRBJ1-3, with no clear D. Germline V CDR1 and CDR2: SGHRS, YFSETQ. The CDR3 is made up of 15 amino acids. V lost 0 bases and J 1 base, leaving 8 bases between the germline ends. The CDR3 DNA is TGCGCCAGCAGCTTGGAGGTGGGGTCTGGAAACACCATATATTTT. Its protein is CASSLEVGSGNTIYF.

Many counts were recorded for this clonotype. The V and J genes are TRBV5-5 and TRBJ1-5; TRBD1 aligns across 7 bases. Trimming removed 3 bases from V and 6 bases from J; junction bases left unmatched: 9. The CDR3 spans 15 residues. Germline V gene sequence: CDR1 SGHKS, CDR2 YYEKEE (reference sequence). CDR3 DNA: TGTGCCAGCAGCTGGAAACAGGGGACGGTTCAGCCCCAGCATTTT. As protein: CASSWKQGTVQPQHF. The full variable domain, rest sourced from reference TRBV5-5 and TRBJ1-5, is DAGVTQSPTHLIKTRGQQVTLRCSPISGHKSVSWYQQVLGQGPQFIFQYYEKEERGRGNFPDRFSARQFPNYSSELNVNALLLGDSALYLCASSWKQGTVQPQHFGDGTRLSIL.

This clonotype was seen at least ten times. V and J are TRBV5-1 and TRBJ2-1, with D perhaps TRBD2 (6 bases). Germline V CDR1 and CDR2: SGHRS, YFSETQ. The CDR3 is 13 amino acids. The ends were cut back, 4 bases at V and 7 bases at J, with 12 bases in the middle. The CDR3 region has the DNA TGCGCCAGCAGCATTCCAGGGAGGAATGAGCAGTTCTTC. Amino acids: CASSIPGRNEQFF.

This clonotype was detected many times. V is TRBV30 and J is TRBJ2-2; tentative D call: TRBD2 (5 bases). CDR1 and CDR2 from the germline V gene are GTSNPN and SVGIG (reference sequence). The ends were cut back, 2 bases at V and 4 bases at J, with 14 bases in the middle. The CDR3 has 15 residues. CDR3: CAWSRLGEGTGELFF. The CDR3 DNA is TGTGCCTGGAGTCGGCTCGGGGAAGGCACCGGGGAGCTGTTTTTT.

Ten or more counts support this clonotype. The J gene is TRBJ2-5, the V gene TRBV4-3, with TRBD1 matching over 8 bases. With V trimmed by 5 bases and J by 3 bases, 26 bases remained unmatched. The CDR3 extends over 21 amino acids. The germline V gene has CDR1 LGHNA and CDR2 YSLEER. This chain's CDR3 is CASSNRPPGQGISPSKETQYF. The CDR3 DNA sequence: TGCGCCAGCAGCAATCGTCCCCCCGGACAGGGAATTTCCCCTTCAAAAGAGACCCAGTACTTC.

This clonotype was detected a few times. This rearrangement joins TRBV5-5 to TRBJ1-5, with D unresolved. V lost 1 base to trimming and J lost 4 bases, with 6 bases between them. There are 13 residues in the CDR3. Germline CDR1 reads SGHKS; CDR2 reads YYEKEE (reference sequence). CDR3 residues: CASSLNGNQPQHF. CDR3 bases: TGTGCCAGCAGCTTGAACGGAAATCAGCCCCAGCATTTT.

Only a few counts were recorded for this clonotype. J is TRBJ1-4 and V is TRBV20-1; the D gene is possibly TRBD1 (6 bases). V shed 0 bases and J shed 5 bases, with 19 bases lying between them. CDR3 length: 17 residues. Per germline, CDR1 DFQATT and CDR2 SNEGSKA (reference sequence). The CDR3 spells CSARELGGHATNEKLFF. CDR3 DNA: TGCAGTGCTAGAGAATTGGGGGGGCACGCTACCAATGAAAAACTGTTTTTT.

Many counts were recorded for this clonotype. This chain links TRBV5-1 with TRBJ2-7; the D gene is possibly TRBD1 (6 bases). Between the trimmed V and J ends, which lost 0 bases and 7 bases, there was a span of 11 bases. The CDR3 consists of 13 residues. Germline V CDR1 and CDR2: SGHRS, YFSETQ. In nucleotides, the CDR3 is TGCGCCAGCAGCTTGGGTACAGGGCGAGAGCAGTACGTC. Its protein product is CASSLGTGREQYV.

About this clonotype: A much larger clone differs from this one at a single base, so this may be a read error. The chain joins TRBV12-3 or TRBV12-4 to TRBJ2-3; 10 nucleotides match TRBD2. The CDR3 has 17 residues. The CDR3 loop reads CPSSFNRLAGGTDTQYF. DNA of the CDR3: TGTCCCAGCAGTTTTAATAGGCTAGCGGGGGGCACAGATACGCAGTATTTT.

This clonotype was seen many times. The rearrangement links TRBV10-3 to TRBJ1-2, with 8 bases identical to TRBD1. The CDR3 is 13 amino acids. The trim removed 7 bases at V and 4 bases at J, leaving 5 bases unmatched. From germline, CDR1 is ENHRY and CDR2 SYGVKD. The CDR3 sequence is CAITPTGVYGYTF. The CDR3 nucleotides read TGTGCCATCACCCCGACAGGGGTCTATGGCTACACCTTC.

This clonotype was recorded at least ten times. The V call is TRBV20-1, the J call TRBJ1-6, with a possible D match to TRBD1 (5 bases). CDR1 is DFQATT, CDR2 SNEGSKA, per germline (reference sequence). The CDR3 runs to 14 residues. Trimming stripped 0 bases from V and 4 bases from J, with 7 bases between. The CDR3 sequence: CSAREEGYNSPLHF. Here the CDR3 DNA reads TGCAGTGCTAGAGAAGAGGGGTATAATTCACCCCTCCACTTT.

The sample holds many counts of this clonotype. V is TRBV20-1 and J is TRBJ1-3; D remains ambiguous. This CDR3 contains 14 residues. In germline, CDR1 is DFQATT, CDR2 SNEGSKA (reference sequence). Trimming removed 6 bases from V and 3 bases from J, with 15 bases in between. CDR3 sequence (DNA): TGCAGTGCCGTCCACTCAAGGGATGGAAACACCATATATTTT. Translating it yields CSAVHSRDGNTIYF.

This clonotype was seen ten or more times. The rearrangement uses TRBV20-1 and TRBJ2-7, with TRBD2 as a possible D gene (6 bases). The germline CDR1 and CDR2 sequences are DFQATT and SNEGSKA (reference sequence). The CDR3 totals 14 residues. Trimming took off 5 bases at V and 6 bases at J, with 20 bases between the two ends. CDR3 nucleotide sequence: TGCAGTGCTCATTGGTTCGGGGGAGTCGGCGAGCAGTACGTC. It encodes CSAHWFGGVGEQYV.

In its sample, this clonotype was seen many times. The J gene is TRBJ1-2, the V gene TRBV29-1; D unresolved. Germline CDR1 reads SQVTM; CDR2 reads ANQGSEA. Trimming left V 6 bases short and J 3 bases short, with 14 bases between. The CDR3 is 13 residues long. CDR3 coding DNA: TGCAGCGTAGCCACTACAGAGCACTATGGCTACACCTTC. It specifies CSVATTEHYGYTF.